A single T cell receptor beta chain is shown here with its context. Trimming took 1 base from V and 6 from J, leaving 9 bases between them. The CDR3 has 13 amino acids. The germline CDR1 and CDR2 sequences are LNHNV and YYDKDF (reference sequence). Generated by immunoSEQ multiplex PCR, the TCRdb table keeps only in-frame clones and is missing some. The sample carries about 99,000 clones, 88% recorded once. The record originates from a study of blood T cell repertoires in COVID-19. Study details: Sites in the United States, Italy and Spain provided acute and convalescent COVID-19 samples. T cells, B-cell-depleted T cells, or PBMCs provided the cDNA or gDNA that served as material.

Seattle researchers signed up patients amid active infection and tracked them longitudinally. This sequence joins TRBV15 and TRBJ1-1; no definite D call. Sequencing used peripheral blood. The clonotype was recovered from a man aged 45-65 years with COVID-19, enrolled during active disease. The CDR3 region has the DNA TGTGCCACCAGCAGAGCGGGGAAAGCTGAAGCTTTCTTT. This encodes CATSRAGKAEAFF.